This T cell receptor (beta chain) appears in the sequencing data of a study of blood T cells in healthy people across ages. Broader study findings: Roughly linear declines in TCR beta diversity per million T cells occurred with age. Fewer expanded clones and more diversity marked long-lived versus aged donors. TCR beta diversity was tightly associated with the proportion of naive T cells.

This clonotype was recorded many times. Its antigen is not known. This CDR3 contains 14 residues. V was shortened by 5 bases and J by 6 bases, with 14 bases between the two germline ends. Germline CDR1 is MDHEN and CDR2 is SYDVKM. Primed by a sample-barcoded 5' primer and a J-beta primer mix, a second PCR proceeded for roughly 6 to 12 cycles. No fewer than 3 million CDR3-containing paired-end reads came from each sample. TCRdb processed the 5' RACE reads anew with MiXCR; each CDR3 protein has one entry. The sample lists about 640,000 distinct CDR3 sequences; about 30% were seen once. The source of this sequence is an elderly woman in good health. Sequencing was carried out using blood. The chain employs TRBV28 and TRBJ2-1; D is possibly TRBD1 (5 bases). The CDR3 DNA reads TGTGCCAGCAGTCCCCCCGGGCAGGGCAATGAGCAGTTCTTC. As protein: CASSPPGQGNEQFF.